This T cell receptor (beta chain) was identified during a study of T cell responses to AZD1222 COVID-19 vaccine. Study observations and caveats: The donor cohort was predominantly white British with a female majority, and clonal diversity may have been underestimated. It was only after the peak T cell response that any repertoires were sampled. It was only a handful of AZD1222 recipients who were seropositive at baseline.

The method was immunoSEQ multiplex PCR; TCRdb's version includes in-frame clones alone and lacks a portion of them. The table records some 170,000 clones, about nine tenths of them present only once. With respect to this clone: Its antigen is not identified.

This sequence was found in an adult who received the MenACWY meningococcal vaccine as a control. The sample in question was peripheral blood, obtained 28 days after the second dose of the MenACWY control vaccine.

In DNA form, the CDR3 reads TGTGCCAGCAGCTTGTCATCACCCTACGAGCAGTACTTC. It yields the protein CASSLSSPYEQYF. This sequence joins TRBV7-9 and TRBJ2-7; no clear D gene. The CDR3 loop spans 13 amino acids. CDR1 SEHNR and CDR2 FQNEAQ come from the germline V gene (reference sequence). The V end was cut by 3 bases, the J end by 2 bases, with 8 bases between.